These 26 T cell receptor beta chains came from one sample sequenced in a study of siplizumab effects on memory and regulatory T cells. TCRdb's copy holds only in-frame clones and misses some; the assay was immunoSEQ multiplex PCR. This table holds around 87,000 clones, 85% to 90% found once. The sample taken for sequencing was CD4+ T cells sorted from blood. These receptors were taken from a human donor in good health.

The rearrangement uses TRBV9 and TRBJ2-1; maybe TRBD2 (6 bases). V was clipped by 4 bases and J by 3 bases, with 20 bases between them. The CDR3 contains 17 residues. Germline V lookup: CDR1 SGDLS, CDR2 YYNGEE. The CDR3: CASSPYLGGTNYNEQFF. The CDR3 DNA follows: TGTGCCAGCAGCCCTTACCTGGGCGGGACCAACTACAATGAGCAGTTCTTC. The full variable domain, in which reference TRBV9 and TRBJ2-1 provide the parts outside the CDR3, is DSGVTQTPKHLITATGQRVTLRCSPRSGDLSVYWYQQSLDQGLQFLIQYYNGEERAKGNILERFSAQQFPDLHSELNLSSLELGDSALYFCASSPYLGGTNYNEQFFGPGTRLTVL.

The chain couples TRBV21-1 to TRBJ1-2; no DNA check was done on the table's D call, TRBD1. TRBV21-1 is classified as a pseudogene. This CDR3 spans 12 amino acids. CDR3 amino acids: CASSLGSYGYTF. CDR3 nucleotide sequence: TGTGCCAGCAGCTTGGGCAGCTATGGCTACACCTTC.

The V and J genes are TRBV10-3 and TRBJ1-2; the match to TRBD1 covers 12 bases. The CDR3 covers 14 residues. Germline assignment: CDR1 ENHRY and CDR2 SYGVKD. The V gene end was trimmed by 6 bases and the J gene end by 5 bases; junction bases not matched to a gene: 4. The CDR3 DNA sequence: TGTGCCATCAGGGGACAGGGGGCGTCATATGGCTACACCTTC. Its translation: CAIRGQGASYGYTF.

This chain uses TRBV9 with TRBJ2-5; D is tentatively TRBD1 or TRBD2 (5 bases each). This CDR3 has 16 residues. Germline V gene data show CDR1 as SGDLS and CDR2 as YYNGEE. V was clipped by 0 bases and J by 12 bases, with 24 bases between them. CDR3 sequence: CASSVAPTGTKGVKYF. The DNA of the CDR3 is TGTGCCAGCAGCGTAGCCCCCACCGGGACGAAAGGGGTGAAGTACTTC.

J is TRBJ1-2 and V is TRBV7-9, with 7 nucleotides matching TRBD1. The CDR3 loop spans 14 amino acids. The germline gives CDR1 SEHNR, CDR2 FQNEAQ (reference sequence). V lost 1 base to trimming and J lost 7 bases; unmatched junction nucleotides: 6. CDR3 sequence: CASSLGQGITGYTF. CDR3 sequence (DNA): TGTGCCAGCAGCTTAGGACAGGGAATAACTGGCTACACCTTC. The whole variable domain, filled in from reference TRBV7-9 and TRBJ1-2, reads DTGVSQNPRHKITKRGQNVTFRCDPISEHNRLYWYRQTLGQGPEFLTYFQNEAQLEKSRLLSDRFSAERPKGSFSTLEIQRTEQGDSAMYLCASSLGQGITGYTFGSGTRLTVV.

This clone was seen more than once but under ten times. The chain recombines TRBV18 with TRBJ2-5; D possibly corresponds to TRBD1 (5 bases). The CDR3 covers 13 residues. V shed 8 bases and J shed 3 bases, with 13 bases lying between them. Germline V gene lookup returns CDR1 KGHSH and CDR2 LQKENI. The CDR3 sequence: CASLKTEKETQYF. As DNA, the CDR3 is TGTGCCAGCCTAAAGACAGAAAAAGAGACCCAGTACTTC.

V gene TRBV9 combines with J gene TRBJ2-2; TRBD1 might be the D (6 bases). The CDR3 is made up of 13 amino acids. V lost 2 bases to trimming and J lost 6 bases, with 8 bases between them. Germline CDR1 is SGDLS and CDR2 is YYNGEE. The CDR3 DNA sequence: TGTGCCAGCAGCGTTTCAGGGGCCGGGGAGCTGTTTTTT. This encodes CASSVSGAGELFF. Variable domain in full (rest from reference TRBV9 and TRBJ2-2): DSGVTQTPKHLITATGQRVTLRCSPRSGDLSVYWYQQSLDQGLQFLIQYYNGEERAKGNILERFSAQQFPDLHSELNLSSLELGDSALYFCASSVSGAGELFFGEGSRLTVL.

This chain joins TRBV2 and TRBJ1-5; D remains ambiguous. Trimming took off 2 bases at V and 1 base at J, with 9 bases between the two ends. The CDR3 consists of 15 residues. CDR1 and CDR2 (germline): SNHLY, FYNNEI. The CDR3 bases are TGTGCCAGCAGTGAAAATGGTGGAAGCAATCAGCCCCAGCATTTT. As protein: CASSENGGSNQPQHF.

The V gene is TRBV14, the J gene TRBJ2-7; TRBD1 agrees at 10 bases. Germline CDR1 reads SGHDN; CDR2 reads FVKESK. This CDR3 is 16 amino acids long. The ends lost 2 bases at V and 6 bases at J; junction bases unmatched: 10. The CDR3 DNA follows: TGTGCCAGCAGCCAACACTTAGGGACAGGGGAGGTCGAGCAGTACTTC. It codes for CASSQHLGTGEVEQYF.

The rearrangement uses TRBV6-5 and TRBJ2-1; D is possibly TRBD1 or TRBD2 (5 bases each). The CDR3 runs to 16 residues. V was shortened by 2 bases and J by 5 bases, with 16 bases between the two germline ends. Germline-derived CDR1 and CDR2 are MNHEY and SVGAGI. The CDR3 bases are TGTGCCAGCAGTTACGTGGGGGTAGGGAAAAACAATGAGCAGTTCTTC. The encoded protein is CASSYVGVGKNNEQFF.

J is TRBJ2-2 and V is TRBV2, with 10 positions matching TRBD1. With V trimmed by 6 bases and J by 1 base, 5 bases remained unmatched. The germline V gene has CDR1 SNHLY and CDR2 FYNNEI. This CDR3 has 16 amino acids. For the CDR3, the DNA is TGTGCCAGCAGCAGACAGGGGGCGATGAACACCGGGGAGCTGTTTTTT. This gives the protein CASSRQGAMNTGELFF.

This chain joins TRBV4-2 and TRBJ2-7; D is unresolved. This CDR3 region has 15 residues. Germline V gene sequence: CDR1 LGHNA, CDR2 YNFKEQ. Trimming shortened V by 0 bases and J by 2 bases, and 11 bases separated the two germline ends. CDR3 in amino acids: CASSQDGSLTYEQYF. The CDR3 DNA follows: TGTGCCAGCAGCCAAGATGGATCCCTGACCTACGAGCAGTACTTC.

This clone appeared a single time. V usage is TRBV15 and J usage is TRBJ2-7, with D hard to call. Germline CDR1 and CDR2: LNHNV and YYDKDF (reference sequence). The CDR3 length is 13 residues. Trimming removed 4 bases at V and 4 bases at J, with 11 bases between. Written as DNA, the CDR3 is TGTGCCACCAGCACCAAACCTCAGTACGAGCAGTACTTC. This translates into CATSTKPQYEQYF.

This sequence joins TRBV7-9 and TRBJ2-7; 12 bases align to TRBD2. The CDR3 runs to 15 residues. Trimming took 5 bases from V and 5 from J; bases not matched to a gene: 7. The V gene's germline CDR1 is SEHNR and CDR2 FQNEAQ (reference sequence). CDR3 protein: CASSQARLAGDEQYF. In nucleotides, the CDR3 is TGTGCCAGCAGCCAAGCCCGACTAGCGGGAGACGAGCAGTACTTC.

The CDR3 reads CASSLPARDEQFF. The CDR3 region has the DNA TGTGCCAGCAGCTTACCAGCGCGGGATGAGCAGTTCTTC. The chain joins TRBV7-8 to TRBJ2-1; D is perhaps TRBD2 (5 bases). The germline gives CDR1 SGHVS, CDR2 FQNEAQ. Trimming cost V 2 bases and J 8 bases, with 10 bases left between them. The CDR3 has 13 amino acids.

The chain is built from TRBV10-3 and TRBJ2-1; possibly TRBD1 or TRBD2 for D (5 bases each). Germline lookup yields CDR1 ENHRY and CDR2 SYGVKD. There are 14 residues in the CDR3. The germline V and J ends were trimmed by 6 bases and 2 bases, with 11 bases remaining between them. The CDR3 spells CAIRGRATYNEQFF. The CDR3 nucleotides read TGTGCCATCAGGGGACGGGCGACCTACAATGAGCAGTTCTTC.

The chain employs TRBV7-3 and TRBJ2-6; 11 positions agree with TRBD1. Per germline, CDR1 SGHTA and CDR2 FQGTGA. This CDR3 has 17 amino acids. V lost 5 bases, J lost 4 bases, and 7 bases stayed unmatched. In nucleotides, the CDR3 is TGTGCCAGCAGCACCGGACAGGGGGCTTCGGGGGCCAACGTCCTGACTTTC. This translates into CASSTGQGASGANVLTF.

The gene calls are TRBV7-9 and TRBJ2-7; the match to TRBD2 covers 7 bases. V gave up 5 bases and J gave up 2 bases; unmatched junction bases: 6. CDR1 is SEHNR, CDR2 FQNEAQ, per germline (reference sequence). The CDR3 totals 14 residues. The CDR3 sequence is CASSRRTSAYEQYF. CDR3 DNA: TGTGCCAGCAGCCGCCGGACTAGTGCCTACGAGCAGTACTTC.

The J gene is TRBJ2-3, the V gene TRBV2; 10 bases match TRBD2. CDR1 SNHLY and CDR2 FYNNEI come from the germline V gene. CDR3 length: 14 amino acids. Germline trimming cut 8 bases from V and 7 bases from J; bases unmatched to any gene: 9. This CDR3 reads CASVPGTSVHTQYF. CDR3 coding DNA: TGTGCCAGCGTACCCGGGACTAGCGTGCATACGCAGTATTTT.

J is TRBJ2-5 and V is TRBV6-5, with D perhaps matching TRBD1 or TRBD2 (5 bases each). The germline CDR1 and CDR2 sequences are MNHEY and SVGAGI. The CDR3 totals 15 residues. V was cut by 5 bases and J by 1 base, with 14 bases left in between. The CDR3 bases are TGTGCCAGCAGTCCCTCGGGGCAATCCCAAGAGACCCAGTACTTC. Protein: CASSPSGQSQETQYF.

The CDR3, as DNA: TGCGCCAGCAGCTTTCAAAGCGCCGGGGAGACCCAGTACTTC. Protein sequence: CASSFQSAGETQYF. This rearrangement joins TRBV5-1 to TRBJ2-5, with D unresolved. The CDR3 runs 14 residues. V was trimmed by 2 bases and J by 5 bases, leaving 13 bases between them. Per germline, CDR1 SGHRS and CDR2 YFSETQ.

This clone rates as medium-sized. The chain is built from TRBV30 and TRBJ2-3; D possibly uses TRBD1 or TRBD2 (5 bases each). Per the germline V gene, CDR1 is GTSNPN and CDR2 is SVGIG (reference sequence). This CDR3 comprises 14 residues. V shed 7 bases and J shed 1 base, with 15 bases lying between them. CDR3 residues: CASTKGTRTDTQYF. The CDR3 DNA is TGTGCCTCCACAAAAGGGACCCGCACAGATACGCAGTATTTT. Based on the CDR3 plus reference TRBV30 and TRBJ2-3, the full variable domain is SQTIHQWPATLVQPVGSPLSLECTVEGTSNPNLYWYRQAAGRGLQLLFYSVGIGQISSEVPQNLSASRPQDRQFILSSKKLLLSDSGFYLCASTKGTRTDTQYFGPGTRLTVL.

This chain connects TRBV27 to TRBJ1-2; 10 bases map to TRBD1. The germline V gene encodes CDR1 MNHEY and CDR2 SMNVEV (reference sequence). This CDR3 comprises 13 residues. V was pared by 6 bases and J by 7 bases, with 5 bases of the junction left unmatched. CDR3 nucleotides: TGTGCCAGCAGGGGACAGGGGTTCGGTGGCTACACCTTC. Its protein product is CASRGQGFGGYTF.

Points on this clone: The junction departs from the called germline gene at one end, perhaps through a read error. The DNA for the CDR3 is TGTGTTAGTGGTTTGGTATCGACCGTCAAAAACTATGGCTACACCTTC. It specifies CVSGLVSTVKNYGYTF. This chain links TRBV12-5 with TRBJ1-2; D unclear. Germline V lookup: CDR1 LGHNT, CDR2 FRNRAP. There are 16 residues in the CDR3.

The chain couples TRBV14 to TRBJ2-2; D call uncertain. Deletions cut 0 bases from V and 4 bases from J, with 9 bases between. From germline, CDR1 is SGHDN and CDR2 FVKESK. The CDR3 spans 15 residues. CDR3 sequence: CASSQDLRLTGELFF. CDR3 sequence (DNA): TGTGCCAGCAGCCAAGATTTACGGCTCACCGGGGAGCTGTTTTTT.

In DNA, the CDR3 is TGTGCCCCTCACAGGATGAACACTGAAGCTTTCTTT. This translates into CAPHRMNTEAFF. The V and J genes are TRBV10-3 and TRBJ1-1, with D maybe TRBD1 (5 bases). In germline, CDR1 is ENHRY, CDR2 SYGVKD. The CDR3 is 12 residues long. V lost 11 bases, J lost 0 bases, and 10 bases lay in between.